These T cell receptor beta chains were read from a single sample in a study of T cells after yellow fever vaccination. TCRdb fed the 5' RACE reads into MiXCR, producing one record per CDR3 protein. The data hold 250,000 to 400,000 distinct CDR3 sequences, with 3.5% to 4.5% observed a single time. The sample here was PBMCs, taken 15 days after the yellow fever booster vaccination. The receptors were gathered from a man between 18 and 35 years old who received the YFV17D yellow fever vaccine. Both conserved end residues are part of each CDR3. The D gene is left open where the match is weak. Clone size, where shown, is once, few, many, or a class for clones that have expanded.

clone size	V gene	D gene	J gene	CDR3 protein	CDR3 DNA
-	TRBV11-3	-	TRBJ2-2	CASSSLGASNTGELFF	TGTGCCAGCAGCTCCCTCGGCGCGTCGAACACCGGGGAGCTGTTTTTT
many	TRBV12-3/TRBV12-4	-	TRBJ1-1	CASSYTGLMNTEAFF	TGTGCCAGCAGTTATACAGGGCTCATGAACACTGAAGCTTTCTTT
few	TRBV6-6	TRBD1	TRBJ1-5	CASSPDRLRQPQHF	TGTGCCAGCAGCCCGGACAGGCTGCGGCAGCCCCAGCATTTT
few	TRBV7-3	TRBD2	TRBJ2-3	CASSSTAGDTDTQYF	TGTGCCAGCAGCTCAACAGCGGGGGACACAGATACGCAGTATTTT
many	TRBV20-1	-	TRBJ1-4	CSAPDLSSEKLFF	TGCAGTGCCCCGGACCTTTCAAGTGAAAAACTGTTTTTT
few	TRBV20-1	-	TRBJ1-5	CSARDRSAANQPQHF	TGCAGTGCTAGAGATAGGTCGGCAGCCAATCAGCCCCAGCATTTT
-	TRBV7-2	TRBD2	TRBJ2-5	CASSLGAGGFLETQYF	TGTGCCAGCAGCTTAGGAGCGGGGGGGTTTTTGGAGACCCAGTACTTC
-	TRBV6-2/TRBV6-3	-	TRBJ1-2	CASTLSAGTNYGYTF	TGTGCCAGCACCTTATCGGCAGGGACTAACTATGGCTACACCTTC
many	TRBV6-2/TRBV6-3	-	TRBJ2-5	CASNNHLGSGTQYF	TGTGCCAGCAATAACCATTTGGGGTCGGGGACCCAGTACTTC
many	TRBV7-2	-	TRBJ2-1	CASSLWVSSYNEQFF	TGTGCCAGCAGCCTCTGGGTTAGCTCCTACAATGAGCAGTTCTTC
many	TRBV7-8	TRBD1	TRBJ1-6	CASSSHTGGAAGLTPLHF	TGTGCCAGCAGCTCCCACACAGGGGGCGCTGCGGGTCTAACGCCCCTCCACTTT
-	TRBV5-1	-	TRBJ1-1	CASSLGFGGGNTEAFF	TGCGCCAGCAGCTTGGGTTTCGGCGGGGGGAACACTGAAGCTTTCTTT
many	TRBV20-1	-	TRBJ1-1	CSAFGLGWGTEAFF	TGCAGTGCTTTCGGACTGGGATGGGGCACTGAAGCTTTCTTT
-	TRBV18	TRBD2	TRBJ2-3	CASSPSARGGGTDTQYF	TGTGCCAGCTCACCATCCGCCCGCGGGGGGGGCACAGATACGCAGTATTTT
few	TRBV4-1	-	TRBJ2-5	CASSHLGSGETQYF	TGCGCCAGCAGCCACCTGGGTAGCGGAGAGACCCAGTACTTC
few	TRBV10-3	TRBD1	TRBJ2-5	CAISGTDQETQYF	TGTGCCATCAGCGGGACAGACCAAGAGACCCAGTACTTC
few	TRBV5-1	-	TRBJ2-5	CASSLAFKETQYF	TGCGCCAGCAGCTTGGCCTTCAAAGAGACCCAGTACTTC
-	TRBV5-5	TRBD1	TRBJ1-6	CASSLGQGRENSPLHF	TGTGCCAGCAGCCTGGGACAGGGCAGAGAAAATTCACCCCTCCACTTT
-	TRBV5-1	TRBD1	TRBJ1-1	CASSLGGQGDAEAFF	TGCGCCAGCAGCTTGGGGGGACAGGGGGACGCTGAAGCTTTCTTT